This paragraph covers one T cell receptor beta chain sequence. TCRdb re-called the RT-PCR reads with MiXCR, one entry per CDR3 protein. The sample shows tens of thousands of distinct CDR3 sequences, around a quarter of them seen only once. The CDR3 runs to 15 residues. Germline V lookup: CDR1 SGHRS, CDR2 YFSETQ. Trimming stripped 0 bases from V and 4 bases from J, with 11 bases between. This specimen comes from a study of patients and donors after allogeneic stem cell transplantation. This chain connects TRBV5-1 to TRBJ2-1; D unresolved. The source is a human donor who was either an allogeneic HSCT recipient or a stem cell or donor lymphocyte infusion donor (not recorded which). It is not recorded whose cells these are; they may come from a transplant donor. Sequencing was carried out using blood, either unsorted or a sorted T cell fraction (not recorded which). The CDR3 reads CASSLVYPLYNEQFF. The CDR3 region has the DNA TGCGCCAGCAGCTTGGTTTATCCGTTATACAATGAGCAGTTCTTC. The whole variable domain, filled in from reference TRBV5-1 and TRBJ2-1, reads KAGVTQTPRYLIKTRGQQVTLSCSPISGHRSVSWYQQTPGQGLQFLFEYFSETQRNKGNFPGRFSGRQFSNSRSEMNVSTLELGDSALYLCASSLVYPLYNEQFFGPGTRLTVL.